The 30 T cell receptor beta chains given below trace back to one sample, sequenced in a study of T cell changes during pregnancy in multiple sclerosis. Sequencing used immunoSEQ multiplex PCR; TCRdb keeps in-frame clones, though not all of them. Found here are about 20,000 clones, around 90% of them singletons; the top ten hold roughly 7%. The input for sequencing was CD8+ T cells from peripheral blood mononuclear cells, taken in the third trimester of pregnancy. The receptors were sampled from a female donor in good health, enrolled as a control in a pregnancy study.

This chain's CDR3 is CASSYNLATGELFF. The CDR3 region has the DNA TGTGCCAGCAGTTACAATCTAGCGACCGGGGAGCTGTTTTTT. V usage is TRBV6-5 and J usage is TRBJ2-2, with D perhaps matching TRBD2 (6 bases). Germline CDR1 reads MNHEY; CDR2 reads SVGAGI. V lost 2 bases, J lost 5 bases, and 9 bases lay in between. CDR3 length: 14 amino acids.

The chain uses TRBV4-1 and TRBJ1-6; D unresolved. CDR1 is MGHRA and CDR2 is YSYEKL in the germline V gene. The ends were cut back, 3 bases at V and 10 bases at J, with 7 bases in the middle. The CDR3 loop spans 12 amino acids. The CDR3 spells CASSQGYSPLHF. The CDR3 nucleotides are TGCGCCAGCAGCCAGGGCTACTCACCCCTCCACTTT.

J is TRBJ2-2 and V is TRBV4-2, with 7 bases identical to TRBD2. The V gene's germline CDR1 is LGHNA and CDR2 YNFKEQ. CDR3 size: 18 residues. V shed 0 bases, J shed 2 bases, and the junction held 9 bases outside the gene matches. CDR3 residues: CASSQEIRLAVNTGELFF. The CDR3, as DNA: TGTGCCAGCAGCCAAGAGATTAGGCTAGCGGTTAACACCGGGGAGCTGTTTTTT.

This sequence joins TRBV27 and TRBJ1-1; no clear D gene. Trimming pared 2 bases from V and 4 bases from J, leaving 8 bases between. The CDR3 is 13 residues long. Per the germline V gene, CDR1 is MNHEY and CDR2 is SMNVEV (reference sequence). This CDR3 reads CASSLAVGTEAFF. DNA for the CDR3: TGTGCCAGCAGTTTAGCGGTGGGCACTGAAGCTTTCTTT.

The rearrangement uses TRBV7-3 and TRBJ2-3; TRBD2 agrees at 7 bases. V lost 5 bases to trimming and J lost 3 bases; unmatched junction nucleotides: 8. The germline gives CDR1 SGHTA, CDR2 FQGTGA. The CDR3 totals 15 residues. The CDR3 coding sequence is TGTGCCAGCAGCATAAGCGGGATTGGAACAGATACGCAGTATTTT. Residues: CASSISGIGTDTQYF. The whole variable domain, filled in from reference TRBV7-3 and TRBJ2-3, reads GAGVSQTPSNKVTEKGKYVELRCDPISGHTALYWYRQSLGQGPEFLIYFQGTGAADDSGLPNDRFFAVRPEGSVSTLKIQRTERGDSAVYLCASSISGIGTDTQYFGPGTRLTVL.

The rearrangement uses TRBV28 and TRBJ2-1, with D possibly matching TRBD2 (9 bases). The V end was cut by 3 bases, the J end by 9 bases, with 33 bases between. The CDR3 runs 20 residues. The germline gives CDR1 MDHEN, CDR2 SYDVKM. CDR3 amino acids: CASSFTAGGQGRRKKLEQFF. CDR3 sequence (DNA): TGTGCCAGCAGTTTTACAGCGGGAGGACAGGGAAGACGTAAGAAGCTTGAGCAGTTCTTC.

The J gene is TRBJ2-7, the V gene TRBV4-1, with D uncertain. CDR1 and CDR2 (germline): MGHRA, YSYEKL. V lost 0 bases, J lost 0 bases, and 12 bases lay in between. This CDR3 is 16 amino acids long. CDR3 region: CASSQDVAIVSYEQYF. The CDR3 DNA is TGCGCCAGCAGCCAAGATGTCGCGATAGTCTCCTACGAGCAGTACTTC.

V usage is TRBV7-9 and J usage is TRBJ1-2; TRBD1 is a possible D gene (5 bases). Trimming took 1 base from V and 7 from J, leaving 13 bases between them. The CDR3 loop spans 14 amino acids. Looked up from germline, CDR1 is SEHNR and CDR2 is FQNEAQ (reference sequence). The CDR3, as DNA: TGTGCCAGCAGCTTAGGGTCCAGGGATGGTGGCTACACCTTC. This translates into CASSLGSRDGGYTF.

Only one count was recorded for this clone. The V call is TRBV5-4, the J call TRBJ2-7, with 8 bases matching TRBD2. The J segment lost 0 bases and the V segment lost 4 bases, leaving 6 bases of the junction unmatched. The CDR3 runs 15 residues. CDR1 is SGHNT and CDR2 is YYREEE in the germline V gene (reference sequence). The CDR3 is CASSLLAGSSYEQYF. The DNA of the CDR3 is TGTGCCAGCAGCCTATTAGCGGGGAGCTCCTACGAGCAGTACTTC.

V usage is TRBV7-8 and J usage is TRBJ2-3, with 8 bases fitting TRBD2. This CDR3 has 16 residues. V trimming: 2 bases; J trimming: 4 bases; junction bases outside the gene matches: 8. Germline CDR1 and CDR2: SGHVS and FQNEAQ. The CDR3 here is CASSLMAGGIADTQYF. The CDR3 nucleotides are TGTGCCAGCAGCTTAATGGCGGGAGGAATCGCAGATACGCAGTATTTT.

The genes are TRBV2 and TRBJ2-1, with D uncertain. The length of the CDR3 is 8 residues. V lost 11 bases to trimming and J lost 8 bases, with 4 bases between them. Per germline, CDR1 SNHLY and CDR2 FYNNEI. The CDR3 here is CAEDEQFF. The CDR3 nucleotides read TGTGCCGAGGATGAGCAGTTCTTC.

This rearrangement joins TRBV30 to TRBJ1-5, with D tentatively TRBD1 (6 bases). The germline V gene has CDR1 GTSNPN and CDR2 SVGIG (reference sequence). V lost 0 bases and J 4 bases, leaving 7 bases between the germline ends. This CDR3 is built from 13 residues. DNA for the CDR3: TGTGCCTGGAGTGTCGACAGGAATCAGCCCCAGCATTTT. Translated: CAWSVDRNQPQHF. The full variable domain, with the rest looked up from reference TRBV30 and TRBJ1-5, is SQTIHQWPATLVQPVGSPLSLECTVEGTSNPNLYWYRQAAGRGLQLLFYSVGIGQISSEVPQNLSASRPQDRQFILSSKKLLLSDSGFYLCAWSVDRNQPQHFGDGTRLSIL.

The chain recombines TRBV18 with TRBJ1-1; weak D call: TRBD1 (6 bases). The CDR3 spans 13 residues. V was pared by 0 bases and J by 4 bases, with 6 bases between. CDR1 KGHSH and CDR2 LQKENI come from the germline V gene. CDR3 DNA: TGTGCCAGCTCACCACCGGGGGCCACTGAAGCTTTCTTT. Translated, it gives CASSPPGATEAFF.

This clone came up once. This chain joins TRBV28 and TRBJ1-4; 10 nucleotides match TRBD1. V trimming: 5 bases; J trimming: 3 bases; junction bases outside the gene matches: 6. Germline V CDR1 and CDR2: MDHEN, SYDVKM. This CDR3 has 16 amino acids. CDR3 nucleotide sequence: TGTGCCAGCAGTCCAAGACAGGGGGCCTCTAATGAAAAACTGTTTTTT. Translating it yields CASSPRQGASNEKLFF. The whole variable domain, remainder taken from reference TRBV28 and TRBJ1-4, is DVKVTQSSRYLVKRTGEKVFLECVQDMDHENMFWYRQDPGLGLRLIYFSYDVKMKEKGDIPEGYSVSREKKERFSLILESASTNQTSMYLCASSPRQGASNEKLFFGSGTQLSVL.

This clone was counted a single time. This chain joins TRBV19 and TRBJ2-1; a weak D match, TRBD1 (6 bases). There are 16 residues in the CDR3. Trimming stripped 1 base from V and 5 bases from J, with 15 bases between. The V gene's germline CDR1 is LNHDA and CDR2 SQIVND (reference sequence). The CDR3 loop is CASSIGRGPHHNEQFF. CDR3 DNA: TGTGCCAGTAGTATAGGCAGGGGCCCGCATCACAATGAGCAGTTCTTC.

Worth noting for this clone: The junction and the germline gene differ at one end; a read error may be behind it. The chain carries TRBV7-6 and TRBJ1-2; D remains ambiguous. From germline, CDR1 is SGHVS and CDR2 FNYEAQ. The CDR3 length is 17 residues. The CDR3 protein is CASSCGFINLANYGYTF. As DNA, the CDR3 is TGTGCCAGTAGCTGCGGGTTCATCAACTTGGCTAACTATGGCTACACCTTC. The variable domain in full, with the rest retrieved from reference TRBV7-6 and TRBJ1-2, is GAGVSQSPRYKVTKRGQDVALRCDPISGHVSLYWYRQALGQGPEFLTYFNYEAQQDKSGLPNDRFSAERPEGSISTLTIQRTEQRDSAMYRCASSCGFINLANYGYTFGSGTRLTVV.

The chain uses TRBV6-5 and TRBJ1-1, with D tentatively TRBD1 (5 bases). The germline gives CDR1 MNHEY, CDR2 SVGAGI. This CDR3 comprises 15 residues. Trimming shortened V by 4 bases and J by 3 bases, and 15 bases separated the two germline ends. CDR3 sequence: CASSSPRGGDTEAFF. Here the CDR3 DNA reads TGTGCCAGCAGTTCCCCTAGGGGTGGGGACACTGAAGCTTTCTTT.

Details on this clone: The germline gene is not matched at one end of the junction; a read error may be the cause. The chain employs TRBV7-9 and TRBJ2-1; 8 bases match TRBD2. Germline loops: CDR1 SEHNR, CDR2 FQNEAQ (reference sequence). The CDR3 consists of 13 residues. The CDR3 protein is CASSAWTSLPLLF. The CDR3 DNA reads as TGTGCCAGCAGCGCTTGGACTAGCCTCCCTCTCCTCTTC.

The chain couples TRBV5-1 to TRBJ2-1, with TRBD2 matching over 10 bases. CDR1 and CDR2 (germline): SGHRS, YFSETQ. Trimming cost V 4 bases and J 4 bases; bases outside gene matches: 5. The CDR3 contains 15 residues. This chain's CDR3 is CASSTTSGTYNEQFF. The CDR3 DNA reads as TGCGCCAGCAGCACAACTAGCGGGACATACAATGAGCAGTTCTTC.

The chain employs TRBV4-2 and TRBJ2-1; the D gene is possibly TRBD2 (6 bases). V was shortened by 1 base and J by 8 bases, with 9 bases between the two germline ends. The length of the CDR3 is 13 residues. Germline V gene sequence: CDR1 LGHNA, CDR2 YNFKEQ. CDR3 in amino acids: CASSQGRGYEQFF. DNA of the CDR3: TGTGCCAGCAGCCAAGGGCGGGGCTATGAGCAGTTCTTC.

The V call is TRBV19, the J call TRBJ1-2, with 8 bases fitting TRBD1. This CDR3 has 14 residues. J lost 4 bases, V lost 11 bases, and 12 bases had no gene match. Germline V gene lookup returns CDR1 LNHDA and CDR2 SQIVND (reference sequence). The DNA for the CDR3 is TGTGCCTCCTCGCGGGGACAGGAGAGCTATGGCTACACCTTC. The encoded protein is CASSRGQESYGYTF.

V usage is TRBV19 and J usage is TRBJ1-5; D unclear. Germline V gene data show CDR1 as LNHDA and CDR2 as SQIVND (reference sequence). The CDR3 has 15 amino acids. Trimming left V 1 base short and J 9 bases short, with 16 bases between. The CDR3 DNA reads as TGTGCCAGTAGTATAGTTTTCACCGTCAGAACGCCCCAGCATTTT. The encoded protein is CASSIVFTVRTPQHF.

In DNA form, the CDR3 reads TGTGCCAGTAGTAACGGACAGGGAGGGGGTTATGGCTACACCTTC. It encodes CASSNGQGGGYGYTF. The chain couples TRBV19 to TRBJ1-2; 8 nucleotides align to TRBD1. Germline assignment: CDR1 LNHDA and CDR2 SQIVND (reference sequence). This CDR3 is 15 amino acids long. The junction had 9 bases not matched to a gene; V was cut back by 4 bases and J by 5 bases.

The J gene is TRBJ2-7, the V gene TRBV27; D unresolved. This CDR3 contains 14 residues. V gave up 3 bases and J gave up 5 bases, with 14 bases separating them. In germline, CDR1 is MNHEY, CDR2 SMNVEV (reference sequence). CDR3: CASSLHPAVNEQYF. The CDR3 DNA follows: TGTGCCAGCAGTTTGCACCCGGCGGTAAACGAGCAGTACTTC.

The CDR3 DNA reads as TGTGCCAGCAGCAGGGACAGGGGGCTCAATCAGCCCCAGCATTTT. Its protein is CASSRDRGLNQPQHF. V gene TRBV5-6 combines with J gene TRBJ1-5; 12 positions match TRBD1. After removal of 4 bases from V and 3 bases from J, the junction contained 2 bases not matched to a gene. Germline V CDR1 and CDR2: SGHDT, YYEEEE. CDR3 length equals 15 residues.

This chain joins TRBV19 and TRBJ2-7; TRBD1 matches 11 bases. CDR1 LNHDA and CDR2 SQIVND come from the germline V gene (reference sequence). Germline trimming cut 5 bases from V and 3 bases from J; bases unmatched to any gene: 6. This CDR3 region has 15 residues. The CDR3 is CASSAGTGGYYEQYF. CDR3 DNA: TGTGCCAGTAGTGCCGGGACAGGGGGTTACTACGAGCAGTACTTC.

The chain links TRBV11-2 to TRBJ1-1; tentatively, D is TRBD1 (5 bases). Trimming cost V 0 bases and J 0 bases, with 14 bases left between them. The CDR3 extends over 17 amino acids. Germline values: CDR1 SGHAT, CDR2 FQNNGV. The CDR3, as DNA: TGTGCCAGCAGCTTAGATGAACCCGACAGAGTGAACACTGAAGCTTTCTTT. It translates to CASSLDEPDRVNTEAFF.

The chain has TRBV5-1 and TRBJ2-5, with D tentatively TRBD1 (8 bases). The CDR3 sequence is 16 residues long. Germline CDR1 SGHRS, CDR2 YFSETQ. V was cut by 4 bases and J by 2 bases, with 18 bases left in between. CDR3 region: CASSTRQGRGQETQYF. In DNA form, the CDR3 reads TGCGCCAGCAGCACCCGACAGGGGAGGGGGCAAGAGACCCAGTACTTC.

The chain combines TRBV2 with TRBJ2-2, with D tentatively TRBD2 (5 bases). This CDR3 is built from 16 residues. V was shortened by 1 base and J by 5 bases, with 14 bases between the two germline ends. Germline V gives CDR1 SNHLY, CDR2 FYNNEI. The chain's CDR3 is CASSEVFGGQTGELFF. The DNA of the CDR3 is TGTGCCAGCAGTGAAGTCTTCGGCGGGCAAACCGGGGAGCTGTTTTTT.

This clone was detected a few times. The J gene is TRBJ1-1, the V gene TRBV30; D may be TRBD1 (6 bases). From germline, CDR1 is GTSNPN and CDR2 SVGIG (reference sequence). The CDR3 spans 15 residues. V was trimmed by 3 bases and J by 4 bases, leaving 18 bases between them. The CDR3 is CAWSRALGGGTEAFF. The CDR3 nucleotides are TGTGCCTGGAGCAGAGCCCTTGGGGGCGGCACTGAAGCTTTCTTT. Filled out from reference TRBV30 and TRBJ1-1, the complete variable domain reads SQTIHQWPATLVQPVGSPLSLECTVEGTSNPNLYWYRQAAGRGLQLLFYSVGIGQISSEVPQNLSASRPQDRQFILSSKKLLLSDSGFYLCAWSRALGGGTEAFFGQGTRLTVV.